A single sample gave rise to the 20 T cell receptor beta chains below, sequenced in a study of cytomegalovirus exposure and HLA in healthy donors. The PCR had 60 Vbeta and 13 Jbeta primers. Clones were sequenced by immunoSEQ multiplex PCR, and TCRdb holds only the in-frame ones, with some missing. The table has tens of thousands of clones, 60% to 75% seen once. The sequenced sample was PBMCs. The receptors stem from a woman aged 50 to 60 in good health and CMV-seronegative.

This sequence joins TRBV27 and TRBJ1-2, with D maybe TRBD1 (6 bases). The CDR3 length is 12 residues. Deletions cut 6 bases from V and 10 bases from J, with 15 bases between. Germline V gene data show CDR1 as MNHEY and CDR2 as SMNVEV (reference sequence). The CDR3 DNA reads TGTGCCAGCAGGCGACAGGACTTGGACTACACCTTC. Translated, it gives CASRRQDLDYTF.

This chain connects TRBV10-3 to TRBJ2-2, with D tentatively TRBD2 (5 bases). Per germline, CDR1 ENHRY and CDR2 SYGVKD. V was pared by 3 bases and J by 1 base, with 9 bases between. The CDR3 length is 15 residues. CDR3 protein: CAISDGLQNTGELFF. In nucleotides, the CDR3 is TGTGCCATCAGTGACGGACTCCAGAACACCGGGGAGCTGTTTTTT.

V usage is TRBV6-1 and J usage is TRBJ2-1, with 9 nucleotides matching TRBD1. The germline V gene has CDR1 MNHNS and CDR2 SASEGT. The CDR3 is made up of 17 amino acids. The trim removed 1 base at V and 7 bases at J, leaving 11 bases unmatched. CDR3 in amino acids: CASSEVGTGPPGNEQFF. The CDR3 DNA reads TGTGCCAGCAGTGAAGTGGGGACAGGGCCCCCAGGAAATGAGCAGTTCTTC.

The CDR3 nucleotides read TGTGCCAGCAGTGACAGGGGGCGCGGGGAGACCCAGTACTTC. This gives the protein CASSDRGRGETQYF. The chain employs TRBV6-1 and TRBJ2-5; 8 bases are shared with TRBD1. This CDR3 is 14 amino acids long. Trimming at V came to 3 bases and at J to 5 bases, leaving 5 bases not matched to a gene. Per germline, CDR1 MNHNS and CDR2 SASEGT.

V and J are TRBV7-8 and TRBJ2-5; TRBD2 matches at 7 bases. Trimming removed 5 bases from V and 1 base from J; junction bases left unmatched: 7. The CDR3 runs to 15 residues. Per germline, CDR1 SGHVS and CDR2 FQNEAQ. The CDR3 loop is CASSRRWGGQETQYF. Written as DNA, the CDR3 is TGTGCCAGCAGCCGAAGGTGGGGGGGCCAAGAGACCCAGTACTTC.

This sequence joins TRBV30 and TRBJ1-2, with 7 bases fitting TRBD1. The CDR3 contains 12 residues. The trim removed 8 bases at V and 4 bases at J, leaving 7 bases unmatched. The germline V gene encodes CDR1 GTSNPN and CDR2 SVGIG (reference sequence). CDR3 in amino acids: CAHDRAGYGYTF. DNA for the CDR3: TGTGCCCACGACAGGGCAGGCTATGGCTACACCTTC. The full variable domain, completed using reference TRBV30 and TRBJ1-2, is SQTIHQWPATLVQPVGSPLSLECTVEGTSNPNLYWYRQAAGRGLQLLFYSVGIGQISSEVPQNLSASRPQDRQFILSSKKLLLSDSGFYLCAHDRAGYGYTFGSGTRLTVV.

This sequence joins TRBV6-6 and TRBJ2-4, with TRBD2 identical over 7 bases. Germline CDR1 MNHNY, CDR2 SVGAGI (reference sequence). The CDR3 has 14 residues. The trim removed 7 bases at V and 2 bases at J, leaving 5 bases unmatched. The CDR3 DNA sequence: TGTGCCAGCACCCTGGGAGGGACCAAAAACATTCAGTACTTC. Its translation: CASTLGGTKNIQYF.

The rearrangement links TRBV7-9 to TRBJ2-1; TRBD1 matches 9 bases. This CDR3 is 16 amino acids long. The junction had 7 bases not matched to a gene; V was cut back by 2 bases and J by 5 bases. From germline, CDR1 is SEHNR and CDR2 FQNEAQ (reference sequence). CDR3 sequence: CASSLKERQGDNEQFF. The CDR3 nucleotides are TGTGCCAGCAGCTTAAAGGAGAGACAGGGGGACAATGAGCAGTTCTTC. Full variable domain (remainder filled in from reference TRBV7-9 and TRBJ2-1): DTGVSQNPRHKITKRGQNVTFRCDPISEHNRLYWYRQTLGQGPEFLTYFQNEAQLEKSRLLSDRFSAERPKGSFSTLEIQRTEQGDSAMYLCASSLKERQGDNEQFFGPGTRLTVL.

A remark on this clone: Other nucleotide sequences from this sample produce the same CDR3. The CDR3 region is CASSVTGEGGYTF. The CDR3 nucleotides are TGTGCCAGCAGCGTAACAGGGGAAGGGGGCTACACCTTC. The chain carries TRBV9 and TRBJ1-2; 7 bases match TRBD1. J was trimmed by 8 bases and V by 1 base; bases with no gene match: 5. The CDR3 is 13 residues long. CDR1 and CDR2 from the germline V gene are SGDLS and YYNGEE.

V gene TRBV7-9 combines with J gene TRBJ2-5, with 10 bases fitting TRBD1. CDR1 is SEHNR and CDR2 is FQNEAQ in the germline V gene (reference sequence). V trimming: 5 bases; J trimming: 5 bases; junction bases outside the gene matches: 5. The CDR3 covers 14 residues. In DNA form, the CDR3 reads TGTGCCAGCAGCGGGACAGGGGAGGGGGAGACCCAGTACTTC. This translates into CASSGTGEGETQYF.

This clone was seen a single time. The missing conserved phenylalanine or tryptophan at the end of this CDR3 makes a read error likely. The chain carries TRBV11-2 and TRBJ1-1, with D unresolved. V lost 3 bases and J lost 1, with 6 bases in between. The germline CDR1 and CDR2 sequences are SGHAT and FQNNGV. The CDR3 spans 13 residues. CDR3 DNA: TGTGCCAGCAGCTTCGGAGAGAACACTGAAGCTTTCTCT. It yields the protein CASSFGENTEAFS.

The count of this clone is one. The V and J genes are TRBV11-2 and TRBJ2-3; D is ambiguous. CDR3 size: 12 residues. From germline, CDR1 is SGHAT and CDR2 FQNNGV. Trimming removed 5 bases from V and 7 bases from J, with 10 bases in between. CDR3 DNA: TGTGCCAGCAGCCAGGCAGTAAATACGCAGTATTTT. Its translation is CASSQAVNTQYF.

This clone was seen once. The CDR3 DNA follows: TGTGCCAGCAGCGTGGGGGGCACTGAAGCTTTCTTT. Translated: CASSVGGTEAFF. The chain couples TRBV9 to TRBJ1-1; D is perhaps TRBD1 (5 bases). With 2 bases removed from V and 4 bases from J, the gap between germline ends came to 6 bases. Germline loops: CDR1 SGDLS, CDR2 YYNGEE. CDR3 length: 12 residues.

The chain uses TRBV5-4 and TRBJ2-5, with 8 bases identical to TRBD1. The end of the DNA aligns better with TRBJ2-7, so the J call may be wrong. Germline-derived CDR1 and CDR2 are SGHNT and YYREEE (reference sequence). CDR3 length: 15 residues. In nucleotides, the CDR3 is TGTGCCAGCAGCAAGGTCCGGGGACAGGACTACGAGCAGTACTTC. As protein: CASSKVRGQDYEQYF.

This chain uses TRBV6-4 with TRBJ2-7, with a tentative D call TRBD1 (5 bases). Germline V CDR1 and CDR2: MRHNA, SNTAGT. Trimming cost V 3 bases and J 4 bases, with 13 bases left between them. This CDR3 comprises 14 residues. CDR3: CASSDGQGEYEQYF. CDR3 DNA: TGTGCCAGCAGTGATGGGCAGGGTGAGTACGAGCAGTACTTC.

This chain links TRBV4-2 with TRBJ2-1, with 12 bases fitting TRBD2. J gave up 4 bases and V 2 bases, and 9 bases lay outside the gene matches. Germline V lookup: CDR1 LGHNA, CDR2 YNFKEQ. This CDR3 comprises 18 residues. The CDR3 bases are TGTGCCAGCAGCCAAAGCCAAACTAGCGGGGGGCGATACAATGAGCAGTTCTTC. It encodes CASSQSQTSGGRYNEQFF.

The sample holds one count of this clone. The CDR3, as DNA: TGTGCCAGCAGCGAAACTAGTCCGGCCGGGGAGCTGTTTTTT. Its protein is CASSETSPAGELFF. The V and J genes are TRBV9 and TRBJ2-2; TRBD2 might be the D (5 bases). The germline V gene has CDR1 SGDLS and CDR2 YYNGEE. With 3 bases removed from V and 6 bases from J, the gap between germline ends came to 12 bases. The CDR3 contains 14 residues.

The chain is built from TRBV5-1 and TRBJ2-1, with TRBD2 identical over 12 bases. CDR1 and CDR2 (germline): SGHRS, YFSETQ. The V and J ends lost 6 bases and 8 bases, in that order; junction bases with no gene match: 9. The CDR3 has 15 residues. The CDR3 here is CASTSLAGGSDEQFF. For the CDR3, the DNA is TGCGCCAGCACCTCCCTAGCGGGGGGGTCCGATGAGCAGTTCTTC.

CDR3 sequence reads: CAWSAWDRKNYEQYF. The DNA for the CDR3 is TGTGCCTGGAGTGCATGGGACAGGAAGAACTACGAGCAGTACTTC. The chain couples TRBV30 to TRBJ2-7; 8 bases are a match to TRBD1. Per germline, CDR1 GTSNPN and CDR2 SVGIG (reference sequence). The CDR3 contains 15 residues. The junction had 8 bases not matched to a gene; V was cut back by 1 base and J by 3 bases.

The count of this clone is one. This chain joins TRBV29-1 and TRBJ1-1, with D perhaps matching TRBD1 (6 bases). Germline V gene lookup returns CDR1 SQVTM and CDR2 ANQGSEA. The CDR3 runs 17 residues. Trimming removed 5 bases at V and 0 bases at J, with 22 bases between. CDR3 DNA: TGCAGCGTTACCTGGGGGCAGACTTTCTCCTTGAACACTGAAGCTTTCTTT. Its translation is CSVTWGQTFSLNTEAFF.